This T cell receptor (beta chain) is from a study of T cell changes during pregnancy in multiple sclerosis. Some clones are missing from TCRdb's copy, which holds only in-frame ones; the method was immunoSEQ multiplex PCR. The sample records over 70,000 clones, around 94% being singletons. V lost 2 bases to trimming and J lost 2 bases, with 10 bases between them. Germline CDR1 reads SGHVS; CDR2 reads FQNEAQ. CDR3 length: 14 residues. The chain recombines TRBV7-8 with TRBJ2-7; perhaps TRBD2 as D (5 bases). This specimen was peripheral blood, taken in the third trimester of pregnancy. This sequence was found in a female donor in good health, enrolled as a control in a pregnancy study. For the CDR3, the DNA is TGTGCCAGCAGCTTATCGACGGGAACCTACGAGCAGTACTTC. Translated, it gives CASSLSTGTYEQYF.